A single sample gave rise to the 29 T cell receptor beta chains below, sequenced in a study of PD-L1 blockade in urothelial cancer. Assay: immunoSEQ multiplex PCR; the TCRdb copy retains only in-frame clones and omits some. Of 100,000 or so clones in the sample, about 91% are singletons; the top ten hold 0.92%. The sequences come from PBMCs, collected around atezolizumab (anti-PD-L1) treatment. Receptor source: a woman of 80 years or more with urothelial cancer.

V gene TRBV5-6 combines with J gene TRBJ1-1; 8 nucleotides line up with TRBD1. Germline values: CDR1 SGHDT, CDR2 YYEEEE. The V segment lost 0 bases and the J segment 11 bases; nucleotides outside the gene matches: 9. The CDR3 length is 14 residues. This chain's CDR3 is CASSLGQGNSAAFF. The CDR3 nucleotides read TGTGCCAGCAGCTTGGGACAGGGGAATTCGGCGGCTTTCTTT.

The rearrangement links TRBV4-1 to TRBJ1-1; TRBD1 might be the D (5 bases). The CDR3 is 15 residues long. V dropped 3 bases and J dropped 1 base, with 12 bases sitting between them. Germline V CDR1 and CDR2: MGHRA, YSYEKL. The CDR3 loop is CASSQGLTANTEAFF. The CDR3 region has the DNA TGCGCCAGCAGCCAGGGACTGACAGCGAACACTGAAGCTTTCTTT.

The sample holds one count of this clone. The chain employs TRBV4-1 and TRBJ1-2; perhaps TRBD1 as D (6 bases). Trimming removed 1 base at V and 2 bases at J, with 8 bases between. This CDR3 has 14 amino acids. Germline V gene data show CDR1 as MGHRA and CDR2 as YSYEKL. In DNA form, the CDR3 reads TGCGCCAGCAGCCAAGTACAGGGCAACTATGGCTACACCTTC. Translation gives CASSQVQGNYGYTF.

The chain uses TRBV28 and TRBJ2-3; D perhaps matches TRBD2 (6 bases). V was clipped by 7 bases and J by 0 bases, with 8 bases between them. This CDR3 is 13 amino acids long. Germline loops: CDR1 MDHEN, CDR2 SYDVKM. The CDR3 protein is CASILASTDTQYF. Here the CDR3 DNA reads TGTGCCAGCATCCTAGCGAGCACAGATACGCAGTATTTT.

The table lists this clone with a count of one. This chain joins TRBV28 and TRBJ1-1; no reliable D call. This CDR3 region has 15 residues. Trimming removed 8 bases from V and 4 bases from J, with 20 bases in between. Germline lookup yields CDR1 MDHEN and CDR2 SYDVKM. CDR3 DNA: TGTGCCAGCGAGCTAGCTTCCGGGTGGGGCACTGAAGCTTTCTTT. Translated: CASELASGWGTEAFF.

This clone was found once. The V call is TRBV5-6, the J call TRBJ2-5, with D perhaps TRBD2 (6 bases). The germline CDR1 and CDR2 sequences are SGHDT and YYEEEE. The CDR3 is 15 residues long. The germline V and J ends were trimmed by 1 base and 3 bases, with 13 bases remaining between them. The CDR3 spells CASSLFLGLKETQYF. CDR3 in DNA: TGTGCCAGCAGCTTGTTTCTGGGACTCAAAGAGACCCAGTACTTC.

V and J are TRBV27 and TRBJ1-5, with a possible D match to TRBD1 (5 bases). This CDR3 is 15 amino acids long. CDR1 and CDR2 (germline): MNHEY, SMNVEV (reference sequence). Trimming took off 5 bases at V and 9 bases at J, with 20 bases between the two ends. CDR3: CASSPRQLPERPQHF. CDR3 nucleotides: TGTGCCAGCAGTCCCCGACAGTTGCCAGAGCGGCCCCAGCATTTT.

This chain connects TRBV19 to TRBJ2-7; 8 nucleotides agree with TRBD2. V lost 10 bases to trimming and J lost 0 bases; unmatched junction nucleotides: 11. CDR1 LNHDA and CDR2 SQIVND come from the germline V gene (reference sequence). This CDR3 contains 15 residues. The CDR3 nucleotides read TGTGCCACCCAGCCGGAAAGCGGGAGCTCCTACGAGCAGTACTTC. Its translation: CATQPESGSSYEQYF. Drawing the rest from reference TRBV19 and TRBJ2-7, the complete variable domain is DGGITQSPKYLFRKEGQNVTLSCEQNLNHDAMYWYRQDPGQGLRLIYYSQIVNDFQKGDIAEGYSVSREKKESFPLTVTSAQKNPTAFYLCATQPESGSSYEQYFGPGTRLTVT.

The genes are TRBV5-1 and TRBJ2-6; 14 bases map to TRBD2. The junction had 6 bases not matched to a gene; V was cut back by 3 bases and J by 4 bases. Germline-derived CDR1 and CDR2 are SGHRS and YFSETQ. CDR3 length: 18 amino acids. CDR3 nucleotides: TGCGCCAGCAGCTCGACTAGCGGGAGGGCCGGCGGGGCCAACGTCCTGACTTTC. Encoded protein: CASSSTSGRAGGANVLTF.

The chain couples TRBV7-2 to TRBJ2-7; 10 nucleotides agree with TRBD1. V trimming: 6 bases; J trimming: 0 bases; junction bases outside the gene matches: 2. Germline V gene lookup returns CDR1 SGHTA and CDR2 FQGNSA. This CDR3 is 14 amino acids long. The CDR3 spells CASRRTGGSYEQYF. The CDR3 coding sequence is TGTGCCAGCAGGAGGACAGGGGGCTCCTACGAGCAGTACTTC.

The rearrangement joins TRBV15 to TRBJ1-3; no firm D call. CDR1 and CDR2 from the germline V gene are LNHNV and YYDKDF (reference sequence). V lost 3 bases, J lost 0 bases, and 6 bases lay in between. This CDR3 region has 14 residues. As DNA, the CDR3 is TGTGCCACCAGCAGGAGTGACTCTGGAAACACCATATATTTT. This encodes CATSRSDSGNTIYF.

The chain combines TRBV10-3 with TRBJ1-1; possibly TRBD1 for D (5 bases). The germline V and J ends were trimmed by 3 bases and 11 bases, with 10 bases remaining between them. Germline V lookup: CDR1 ENHRY, CDR2 SYGVKD. The CDR3 contains 11 residues. CDR3 nucleotide sequence: TGTGCCATCAGTGACGGTCAGGGTGCTTTCTTT. It translates to CAISDGQGAFF.

As concerns this clone: The sample has other DNA sequences that encode this CDR3 too. The chain employs TRBV5-1 and TRBJ2-3; possible D gene TRBD1, 6 bases. With 0 bases removed from V and 1 base from J, the gap between germline ends came to 6 bases. The germline V gene encodes CDR1 SGHRS and CDR2 YFSETQ. This CDR3 has 14 residues. CDR3 coding DNA: TGCGCCAGCAGCTTGGAGGGGGGCACAGATACGCAGTATTTT. It translates to CASSLEGGTDTQYF.

In its sample, this clone was seen once. V is TRBV5-1 and J is TRBJ2-6; weak D call: TRBD1 (6 bases). V lost 7 bases and J lost 2, with 10 bases in between. This CDR3 is 14 amino acids long. The germline gives CDR1 SGHRS, CDR2 YFSETQ. CDR3: CASSRGAGANVLTF. As DNA, the CDR3 is TGCGCCAGCTCCAGGGGTGCTGGGGCCAACGTCCTGACTTTC.

The chain couples TRBV7-2 to TRBJ2-7; weak D call: TRBD2 (6 bases). The germline gives CDR1 SGHTA, CDR2 FQGNSA. CDR3 length: 13 amino acids. Between the trimmed V and J ends, which lost 5 bases and 3 bases, there was a span of 11 bases. The CDR3 loop is CASSASGLYEQYF. In DNA, the CDR3 is TGTGCCAGCAGCGCCAGCGGGCTCTACGAGCAGTACTTC.

The J gene is TRBJ2-1, the V gene TRBV19; 7 bases map to TRBD1. In germline, CDR1 is LNHDA, CDR2 SQIVND (reference sequence). The CDR3 totals 14 residues. J gave up 0 bases and V 6 bases, and 2 bases lay outside the gene matches. As DNA, the CDR3 is TGTGCCAGTAGCGGACAGGCCTCCTACAATGAGCAGTTCTTC. It translates to CASSGQASYNEQFF.

The chain employs TRBV27 and TRBJ2-7; 16 bases are shared with TRBD2. Trimming cost V 3 bases and J 2 bases; bases outside gene matches: 7. Germline V CDR1 and CDR2: MNHEY, SMNVEV (reference sequence). The CDR3 runs to 18 residues. CDR3 nucleotide sequence: TGTGCCAGCAGTTTCCCACCCGGGACTAGCGGGAGGGCCTACGAGCAGTACTTC. It encodes CASSFPPGTSGRAYEQYF.

About this clone: This sample also contains other DNA sequences that code for the same CDR3. V usage is TRBV7-2 and J usage is TRBJ2-5; 7 nucleotides line up with TRBD1. V was pared by 5 bases and J by 3 bases, with 6 bases of the junction left unmatched. The length of the CDR3 is 14 residues. Germline CDR1 and CDR2: SGHTA and FQGNSA. CDR3 amino acids: CASSRTGEKETQYF. CDR3 nucleotide sequence: TGTGCCAGCAGCCGGACAGGAGAAAAAGAGACCCAGTACTTC.

The gene calls are TRBV5-4 and TRBJ1-2; weak D call: TRBD1 (5 bases). V was clipped by 4 bases and J by 4 bases, with 8 bases between them. Per germline, CDR1 SGHNT and CDR2 YYREEE (reference sequence). This CDR3 contains 12 residues. The CDR3 DNA is TGTGCCAGCAGCCTTGACAGCTATGGCTACACCTTC. Amino acid sequence: CASSLDSYGYTF.

The CDR3 protein is CASTPLTSGRSDTQYF. The CDR3 DNA is TGTGCCAGCACCCCGCTCACTAGCGGGAGATCAGATACGCAGTATTTT. V is TRBV28 and J is TRBJ2-3; the match to TRBD2 covers 11 bases. CDR1 and CDR2 (germline): MDHEN, SYDVKM. The trim removed 7 bases at V and 4 bases at J, leaving 10 bases unmatched. The length of the CDR3 is 16 residues.

This chain uses TRBV27 with TRBJ1-1; 8 nucleotides line up with TRBD1. Germline V gene lookup returns CDR1 MNHEY and CDR2 SMNVEV (reference sequence). The CDR3 is made up of 14 amino acids. V dropped 1 base and J dropped 3; count of bases not matched to a gene: 1. The CDR3 DNA reads TGTGCCAGCAGTTTATTGGACAGGGACACTGAAGCTTTCTTT. Amino acid sequence: CASSLLDRDTEAFF.

The chain uses TRBV9 and TRBJ2-1, with 9 bases matching TRBD1. Germline CDR1 and CDR2: SGDLS and YYNGEE. This CDR3 has 14 residues. The trim removed 2 bases at V and 8 bases at J, leaving 5 bases unmatched. The CDR3 spells CASSVRDRDYEQFF. The CDR3 DNA reads TGTGCCAGCAGCGTCCGGGACAGGGACTATGAGCAGTTCTTC.

The rearrangement links TRBV19 to TRBJ1-4, with D maybe TRBD1 (6 bases). This CDR3 spans 15 amino acids. The V gene's germline CDR1 is LNHDA and CDR2 SQIVND (reference sequence). With 3 bases removed from V and 6 bases from J, the gap between germline ends came to 14 bases. CDR3 loop: CASSILLTGYEKLFF. CDR3 in DNA: TGTGCCAGTAGTATTCTGCTAACAGGGTATGAAAAACTGTTTTTT.

The V and J genes are TRBV6-4 and TRBJ2-2, with D unclear. Germline assignment: CDR1 MRHNA and CDR2 SNTAGT. The ends were cut back, 7 bases at V and 0 bases at J, with 9 bases in the middle. CDR3 length equals 14 residues. This CDR3 reads CASKKTTNTGELFF. DNA for the CDR3: TGTGCCAGCAAGAAGACAACGAACACCGGGGAGCTGTTTTTT.

This chain links TRBV5-1 with TRBJ2-7; 7 positions match TRBD1. Germline V gives CDR1 SGHRS, CDR2 YFSETQ. Trimming cost V 4 bases and J 0 bases; bases outside gene matches: 13. The CDR3 runs 17 residues. This chain's CDR3 is CASSPRRTGKSSYEQYF. The CDR3 nucleotides are TGCGCCAGCAGCCCCCGAAGGACAGGAAAAAGCTCCTACGAGCAGTACTTC. The full variable domain, rest sourced from reference TRBV5-1 and TRBJ2-7, is KAGVTQTPRYLIKTRGQQVTLSCSPISGHRSVSWYQQTPGQGLQFLFEYFSETQRNKGNFPGRFSGRQFSNSRSEMNVSTLELGDSALYLCASSPRRTGKSSYEQYFGPGTRLTVT.

The gene calls are TRBV30 and TRBJ1-1; maybe TRBD1 (6 bases). The germline V and J ends were trimmed by 0 bases and 9 bases, with 14 bases remaining between them. Germline CDR1 and CDR2: GTSNPN and SVGIG (reference sequence). The CDR3 is 13 amino acids. Here the CDR3 DNA reads TGTGCCTGGAGTGTGGGGTCAAGGGGGAAAGCTTTCTTT. Its translation: CAWSVGSRGKAFF.

The gene calls are TRBV27 and TRBJ2-2, with D maybe TRBD2 (5 bases). V was pared by 3 bases and J by 8 bases, with 13 bases between. The CDR3 is made up of 14 amino acids. Per the germline V gene, CDR1 is MNHEY and CDR2 is SMNVEV (reference sequence). The CDR3 region is CASSLGVLVGELFF. CDR3 nucleotides: TGTGCCAGCAGTTTGGGAGTACTGGTAGGGGAGCTGTTTTTT.

The V call is TRBV5-1, the J call TRBJ2-1; the match to TRBD2 covers 14 bases. This CDR3 has 17 amino acids. The V gene's germline CDR1 is SGHRS and CDR2 YFSETQ. The J segment lost 4 bases and the V segment lost 4 bases, leaving 7 bases of the junction unmatched. The CDR3 protein is CASSPTSGRASYNEQFF. The CDR3 DNA sequence: TGCGCCAGCAGCCCGACTAGCGGGAGGGCCTCTTACAATGAGCAGTTCTTC. The full variable domain, rest sourced from reference TRBV5-1 and TRBJ2-1, is KAGVTQTPRYLIKTRGQQVTLSCSPISGHRSVSWYQQTPGQGLQFLFEYFSETQRNKGNFPGRFSGRQFSNSRSEMNVSTLELGDSALYLCASSPTSGRASYNEQFFGPGTRLTVL.

This sequence joins TRBV9 and TRBJ2-7, with TRBD2 matching 7 bases. CDR1 and CDR2 from the germline V gene are SGDLS and YYNGEE. J lost 0 bases, V lost 0 bases, and 3 bases had no gene match. The CDR3 is 15 residues long. For the CDR3, the DNA is TGTGCCAGCAGCGTAGACGGGAGGAGCTCCTACGAGCAGTACTTC. Residues: CASSVDGRSSYEQYF.